The 3 T cell receptor beta chains given below trace back to one sample, sequenced in a study of blood T cell repertoires in COVID-19. Generated by immunoSEQ multiplex PCR, the TCRdb table keeps only in-frame clones and is missing some. Of about 210,000 clones in the sample, around 89% are singletons; the top ten hold approximately 8.1%. The specimen was PBMCs or T cells enriched from blood (not recorded which). These receptor sequences come from a woman in her late teens or twenties who had recovered from COVID-19.

The chain combines TRBV25-1 with TRBJ2-7; TRBD1 matches at 7 bases. The V gene's germline CDR1 is MGHDK and CDR2 SYGVNS. After removal of 4 bases from V and 6 bases from J, the junction contained 6 bases not matched to a gene. The length of the CDR3 is 13 residues. The CDR3: CASSGTGISEQYF. CDR3 DNA sequence: TGTGCCAGCAGTGGGACAGGAATAAGCGAGCAGTACTTC.

The chain links TRBV19 to TRBJ1-1, with 8 positions matching TRBD1. Unmatched junction bases numbered 5, after V lost 4 bases and J lost 4 bases. The V gene's germline CDR1 is LNHDA and CDR2 SQIVND (reference sequence). The CDR3 runs 14 residues. As DNA, the CDR3 is TGTGCCAGTAGTAGACAGGGGTCTCCCACTGAAGCTTTCTTT. Translation gives CASSRQGSPTEAFF.

This sequence joins TRBV19 and TRBJ2-2; 9 nucleotides align to TRBD1. V shed 3 bases, J shed 4 bases, and the junction held 6 bases outside the gene matches. Germline V lookup: CDR1 LNHDA, CDR2 SQIVND (reference sequence). The CDR3 totals 16 residues. CDR3 bases: TGTGCCAGTAGTATGGACAGGGGTTCTCGCACCGGGGAGCTGTTTTTT. Its protein product is CASSMDRGSRTGELFF.